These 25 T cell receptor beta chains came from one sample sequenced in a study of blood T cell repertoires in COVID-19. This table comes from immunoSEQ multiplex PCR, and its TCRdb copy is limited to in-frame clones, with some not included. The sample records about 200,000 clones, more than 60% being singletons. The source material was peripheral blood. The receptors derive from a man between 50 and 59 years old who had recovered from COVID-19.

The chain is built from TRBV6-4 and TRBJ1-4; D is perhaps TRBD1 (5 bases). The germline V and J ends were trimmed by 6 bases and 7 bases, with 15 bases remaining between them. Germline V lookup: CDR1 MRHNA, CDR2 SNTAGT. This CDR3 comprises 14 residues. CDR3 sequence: CASSIRTLTEKLFF. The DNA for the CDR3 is TGTGCCAGCAGCATTAGGACACTGACTGAAAAACTGTTTTTT.

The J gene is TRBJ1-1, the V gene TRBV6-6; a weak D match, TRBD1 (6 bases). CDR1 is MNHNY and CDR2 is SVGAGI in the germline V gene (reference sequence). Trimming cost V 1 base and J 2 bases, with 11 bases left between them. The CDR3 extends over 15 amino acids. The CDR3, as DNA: TGTGCCAGCAGTTACTTAGGGACATCAAACACTGAAGCTTTCTTT. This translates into CASSYLGTSNTEAFF.

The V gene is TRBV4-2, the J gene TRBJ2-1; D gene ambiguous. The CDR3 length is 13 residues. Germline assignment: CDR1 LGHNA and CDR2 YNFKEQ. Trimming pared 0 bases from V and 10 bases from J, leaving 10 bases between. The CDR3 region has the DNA TGTGCCAGCAGCCAAGATCGAGGTGGGGAGCAGTTCTTC. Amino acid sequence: CASSQDRGGEQFF.

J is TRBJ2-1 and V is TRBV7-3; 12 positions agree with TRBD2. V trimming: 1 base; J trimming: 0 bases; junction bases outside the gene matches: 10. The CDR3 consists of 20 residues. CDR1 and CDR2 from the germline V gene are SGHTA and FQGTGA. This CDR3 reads CASSLNLLAGGSGSYNEQFF. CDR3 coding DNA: TGTGCCAGCAGCTTAAACTTACTAGCGGGGGGCTCTGGCTCCTACAATGAGCAGTTCTTC. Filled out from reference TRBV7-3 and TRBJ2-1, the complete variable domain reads GAGVSQTPSNKVTEKGKYVELRCDPISGHTALYWYRQSLGQGPEFLIYFQGTGAADDSGLPNDRFFAVRPEGSVSTLKIQRTERGDSAVYLCASSLNLLAGGSGSYNEQFFGPGTRLTVL.

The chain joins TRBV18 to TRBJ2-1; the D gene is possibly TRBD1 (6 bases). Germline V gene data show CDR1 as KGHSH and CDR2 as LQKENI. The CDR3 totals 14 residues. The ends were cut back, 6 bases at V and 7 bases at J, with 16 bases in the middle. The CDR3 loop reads CASSGTFVVNEQFF. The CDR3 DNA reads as TGTGCCAGCTCCGGGACATTTGTTGTTAATGAGCAGTTCTTC. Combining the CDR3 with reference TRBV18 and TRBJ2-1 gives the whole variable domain NAGVMQNPRHLVRRRGQEARLRCSPMKGHSHVYWYRQLPEEGLKFMVYLQKENIIDESGMPKERFSAEFPKEGPSILRIQQVVRGDSAAYFCASSGTFVVNEQFFGPGTRLTVL.

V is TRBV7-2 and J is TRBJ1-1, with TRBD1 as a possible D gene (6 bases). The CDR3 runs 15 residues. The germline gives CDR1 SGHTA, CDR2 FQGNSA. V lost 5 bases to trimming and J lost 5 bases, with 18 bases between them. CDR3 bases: TGTGCCAGCAGCACGGCTCGACAGGATTTAACTGAAGCTTTCTTT. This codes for CASSTARQDLTEAFF.

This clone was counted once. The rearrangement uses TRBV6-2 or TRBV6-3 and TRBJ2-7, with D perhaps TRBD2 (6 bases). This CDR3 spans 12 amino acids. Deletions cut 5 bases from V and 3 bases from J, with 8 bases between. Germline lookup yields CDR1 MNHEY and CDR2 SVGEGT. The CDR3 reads CASSGGDYEQYF. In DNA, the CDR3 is TGTGCCAGCAGTGGAGGGGACTACGAGCAGTACTTC.

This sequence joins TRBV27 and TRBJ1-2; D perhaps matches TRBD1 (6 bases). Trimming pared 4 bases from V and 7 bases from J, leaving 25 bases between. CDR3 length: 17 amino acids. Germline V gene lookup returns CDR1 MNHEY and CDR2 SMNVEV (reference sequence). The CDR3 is CASSSPGAGARIGGYTF. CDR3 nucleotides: TGTGCCAGCAGTTCCCCTGGGGCGGGGGCGCGTATAGGTGGCTACACCTTC.

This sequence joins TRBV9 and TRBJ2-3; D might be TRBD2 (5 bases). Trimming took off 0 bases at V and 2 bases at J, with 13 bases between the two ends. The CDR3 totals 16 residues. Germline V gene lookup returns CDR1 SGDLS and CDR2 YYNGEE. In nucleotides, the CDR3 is TGTGCCAGCAGCGTAGGAGTAGCGCAAAACACAGATACGCAGTATTTT. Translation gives CASSVGVAQNTDTQYF.

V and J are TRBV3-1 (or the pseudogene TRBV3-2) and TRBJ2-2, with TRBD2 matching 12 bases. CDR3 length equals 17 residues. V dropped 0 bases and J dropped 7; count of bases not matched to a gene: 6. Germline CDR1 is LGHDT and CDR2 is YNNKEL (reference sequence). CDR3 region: CASSQDRLAGVDGELFF. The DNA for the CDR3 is TGTGCCAGCAGCCAAGACCGACTAGCGGGAGTGGACGGGGAGCTGTTTTTT.

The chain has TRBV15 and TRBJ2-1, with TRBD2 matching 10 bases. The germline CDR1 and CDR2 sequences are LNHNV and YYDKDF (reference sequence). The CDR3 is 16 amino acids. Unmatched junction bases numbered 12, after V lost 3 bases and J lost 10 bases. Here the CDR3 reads CATSRGPGLAIGEQFF. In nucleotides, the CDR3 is TGTGCCACCAGCAGGGGGCCGGGACTAGCGATCGGCGAGCAGTTCTTC.

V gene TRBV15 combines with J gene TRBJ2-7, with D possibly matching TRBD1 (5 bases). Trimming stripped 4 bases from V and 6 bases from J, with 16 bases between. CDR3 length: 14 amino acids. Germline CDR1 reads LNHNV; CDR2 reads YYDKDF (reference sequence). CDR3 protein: CATSNPTDAAEQYF. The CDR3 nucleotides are TGTGCCACCAGCAACCCGACAGACGCGGCCGAGCAGTACTTC.

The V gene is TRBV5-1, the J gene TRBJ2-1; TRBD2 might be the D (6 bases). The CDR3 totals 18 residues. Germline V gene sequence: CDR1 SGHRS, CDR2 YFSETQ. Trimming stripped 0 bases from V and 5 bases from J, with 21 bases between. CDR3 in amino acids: CASSLEELGAGEDNEQFF. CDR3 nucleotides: TGCGCCAGCAGCTTGGAGGAGTTGGGAGCGGGTGAAGACAATGAGCAGTTCTTC.

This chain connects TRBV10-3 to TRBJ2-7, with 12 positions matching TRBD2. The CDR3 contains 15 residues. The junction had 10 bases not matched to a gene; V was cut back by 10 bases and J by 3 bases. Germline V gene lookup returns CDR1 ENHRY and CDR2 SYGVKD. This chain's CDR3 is CATRLAGDSFYEQYF. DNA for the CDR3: TGTGCCACCAGACTAGCGGGAGACTCCTTCTACGAGCAGTACTTC.

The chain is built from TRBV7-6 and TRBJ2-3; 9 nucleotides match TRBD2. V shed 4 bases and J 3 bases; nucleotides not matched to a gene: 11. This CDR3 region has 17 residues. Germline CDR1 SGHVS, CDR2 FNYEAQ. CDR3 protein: CASSSRGSGGRTDTQYF. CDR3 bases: TGTGCCAGCAGCTCAAGGGGTAGCGGGGGCCGAACAGATACGCAGTATTTT.

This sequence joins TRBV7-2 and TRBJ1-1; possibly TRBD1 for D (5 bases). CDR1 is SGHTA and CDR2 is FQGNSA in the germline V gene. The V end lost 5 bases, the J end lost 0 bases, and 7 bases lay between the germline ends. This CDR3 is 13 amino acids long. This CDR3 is CASSPTVNTEAFF. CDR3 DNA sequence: TGTGCCAGCAGCCCGACAGTGAACACTGAAGCTTTCTTT. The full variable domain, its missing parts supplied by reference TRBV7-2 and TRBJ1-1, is GAGVSQSPSNKVTEKGKDVELRCDPISGHTALYWYRQSLGQGLEFLIYFQGNSAPDKSGLPSDRFSAERTGGSVSTLTIQRTQQEDSAVYLCASSPTVNTEAFFGQGTRLTVV.

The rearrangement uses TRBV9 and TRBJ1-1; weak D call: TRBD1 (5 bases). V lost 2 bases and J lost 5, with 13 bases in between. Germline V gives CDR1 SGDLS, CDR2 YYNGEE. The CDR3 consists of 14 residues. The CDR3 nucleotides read TGTGCCAGCAGCGTCGGGGGGTATGGTACTGAAGCTTTCTTT. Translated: CASSVGGYGTEAFF.

The CDR3 DNA reads TGTGCCAGCAGCCAACAACAGGGGCCTTCCTACAATGAGCAGTTCTTC. Translated, it gives CASSQQQGPSYNEQFF. This chain joins TRBV4-2 and TRBJ2-1; 7 bases align to TRBD1. Germline V gene lookup returns CDR1 LGHNA and CDR2 YNFKEQ. V dropped 2 bases and J dropped 1; count of bases not matched to a gene: 5. The CDR3 has 16 amino acids.

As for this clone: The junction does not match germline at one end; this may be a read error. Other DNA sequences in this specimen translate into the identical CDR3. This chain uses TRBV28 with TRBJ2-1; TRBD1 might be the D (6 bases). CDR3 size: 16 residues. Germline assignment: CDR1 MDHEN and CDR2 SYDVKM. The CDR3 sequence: CASSLGTGSSYNEQFF. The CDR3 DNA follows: TGCGCCAGCAGTTTAGGTACAGGGAGCTCCTACAATGAGCAGTTCTTC.

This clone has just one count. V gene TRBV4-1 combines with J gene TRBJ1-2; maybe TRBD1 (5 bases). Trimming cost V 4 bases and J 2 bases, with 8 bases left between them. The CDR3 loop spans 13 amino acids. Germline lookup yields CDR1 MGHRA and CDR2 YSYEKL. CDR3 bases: TGCGCCAGCAGCCGCGACAGAAACTATGGCTACACCTTC. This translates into CASSRDRNYGYTF.

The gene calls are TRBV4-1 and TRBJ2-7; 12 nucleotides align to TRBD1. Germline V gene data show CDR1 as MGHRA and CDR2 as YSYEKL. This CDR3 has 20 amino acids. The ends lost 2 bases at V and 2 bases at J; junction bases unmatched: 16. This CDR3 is CASSQRRPGQGAMNPYEQYF. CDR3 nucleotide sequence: TGCGCCAGCAGCCAACGCCGACCGGGACAGGGGGCGATGAACCCCTACGAGCAGTACTTC.

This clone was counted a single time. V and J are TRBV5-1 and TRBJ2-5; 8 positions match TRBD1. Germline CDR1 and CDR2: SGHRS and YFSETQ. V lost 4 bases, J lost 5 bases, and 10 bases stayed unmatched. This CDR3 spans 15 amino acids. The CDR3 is CASSPRDRIRETQYF. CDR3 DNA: TGCGCCAGCAGCCCGCGGGACAGGATAAGGGAGACCCAGTACTTC.

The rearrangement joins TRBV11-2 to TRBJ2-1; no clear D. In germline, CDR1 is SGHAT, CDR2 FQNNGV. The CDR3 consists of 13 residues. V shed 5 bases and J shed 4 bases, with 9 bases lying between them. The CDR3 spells CASSILVYNEQFF. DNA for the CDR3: TGTGCCAGCAGCATTCTAGTTTACAATGAGCAGTTCTTC.

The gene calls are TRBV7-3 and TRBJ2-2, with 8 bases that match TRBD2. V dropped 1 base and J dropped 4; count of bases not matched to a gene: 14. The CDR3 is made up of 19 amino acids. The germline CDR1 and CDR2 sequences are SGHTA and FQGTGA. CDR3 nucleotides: TGTGCCAGCAGCTTAAAGGGGACACTAGCCGGGAGGGCCACCGGGGAGCTGTTTTTT. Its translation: CASSLKGTLAGRATGELFF. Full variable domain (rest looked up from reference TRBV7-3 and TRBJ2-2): GAGVSQTPSNKVTEKGKYVELRCDPISGHTALYWYRQSLGQGPEFLIYFQGTGAADDSGLPNDRFFAVRPEGSVSTLKIQRTERGDSAVYLCASSLKGTLAGRATGELFFGEGSRLTVL.

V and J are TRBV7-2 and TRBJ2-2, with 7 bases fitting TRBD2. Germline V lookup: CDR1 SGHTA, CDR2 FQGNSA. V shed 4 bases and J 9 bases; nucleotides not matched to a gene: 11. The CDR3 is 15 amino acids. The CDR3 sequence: CASSSQSSGSRELFF. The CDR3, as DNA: TGTGCCAGCAGCTCCCAATCTAGCGGTTCACGGGAGCTGTTTTTT.